These T cell receptor beta chains were read from a single sample in a study of shared clonotypes between healthy human individuals. Assay: immunoSEQ multiplex PCR; the TCRdb copy retains only in-frame clones and omits some. This table holds millions of clones, 85% to 95% found once. The sample was naive CD4+ T cells from PBMCs. These receptors were obtained from a man aged 18 to 30 in good health. Some clones in this sample may be carry-over from other donors' samples. CDR3s include the opening cysteine and the closing phenylalanine or tryptophan. D genes are given only for firm matches. Clone size is given for some rows only: seen once, a few or many times, or a class if the clone is expanded.

NA	TRBV28	NA	TRBJ2-7	CASRGYGSTFEQYF	TGTGCCAGCAGGGGATACGGGTCGACTTTCGAGCAGTACTTC
NA	TRBV28	once	TRBJ1-3	CASSPPGRNTIYF	TGTGCCAGCAGCCCCCCAGGAAGAAACACCATATATTTT
NA	TRBV7-9	NA	TRBJ1-1	CASSSPRLGDTEAFF	TGTGCCAGCAGCTCCCCCCGACTTGGGGACACTGAAGCTTTCTTT
TRBD1	TRBV27	NA	TRBJ2-7	CASSRGQGIYEQYF	TGTGCCAGCAGTAGGGGACAGGGGATCTACGAGCAGTACTTC
TRBD1	TRBV27	NA	TRBJ1-2	CASSGFADRVYGYTF	TGTGCCAGCAGTGGATTCGCGGACAGGGTCTATGGCTACACCTTC
NA	TRBV5-1	NA	TRBJ2-6	CASSLSGSGANVLTF	TGCGCCAGCAGCTTGTCAGGCTCTGGGGCCAACGTCCTGACTTTC
NA	TRBV29-1	NA	TRBJ2-2	CSGGSTGELFF	TGCAGCGGCGGGTCTACCGGGGAGCTGTTTTTT
TRBD2	TRBV7-3	NA	TRBJ2-1	CASSLGTSPNEQFF	TGTGCCAGCAGCCTTGGGACTAGCCCGAATGAGCAGTTCTTC
TRBD2	TRBV28	once	TRBJ2-3	CASIPWGSGSADTQYF	TGTGCCAGCATTCCCTGGGGTAGCGGGAGTGCAGATACGCAGTATTTT
TRBD1	TRBV15	NA	TRBJ2-5	CATSRDRGQQETQYF	TGTGCCACCAGCAGAGACCGGGGACAGCAAGAGACCCAGTACTTC
TRBD1	TRBV28	NA	TRBJ1-2	CASSGTDGYTF	TGTGCCAGCAGTGGGACAGATGGCTACACCTTC
TRBD2	TRBV5-1	NA	TRBJ2-7	CASSFSPAGAGEQYF	TGCGCCAGCAGCTTTTCTCCAGCGGGAGCAGGCGAGCAGTACTTC
NA	TRBV27	NA	TRBJ1-2	CASSLPGAVGYTF	TGTGCCAGCAGTTTGCCAGGGGCGGTTGGCTACACCTTC
TRBD1	TRBV5-4	NA	TRBJ1-3	CASSWRDRGPNTIYF	TGTGCCAGCAGCTGGAGGGACAGGGGGCCAAACACCATATATTTT
NA	TRBV25-1	NA	TRBJ1-1	CASTHRKKGFQAFF	TGTGCCAGCACCCACCGAAAAAAAGGGTTCCAAGCTTTCTTT
TRBD1	TRBV2	NA	TRBJ1-5	CASRTGGYQPQHF	TGTGCCAGCAGGACAGGGGGCTATCAGCCCCAGCATTTT
TRBD2	TRBV6-1	NA	TRBJ2-1	CASTRTSGSYNEQFF	TGTGCCAGCACCCGGACTAGCGGGAGTTATAATGAGCAGTTCTTC
NA	TRBV28	NA	TRBJ1-1	CASSSPYKGGVTEAFF	TGTGCCAGCAGTTCCCCCTATAAGGGGGGCGTGACTGAAGCTTTCTTT
TRBD1	TRBV19	NA	TRBJ1-3	CATSPLPGQGAGNTIYF	TGTGCCACCTCCCCTTTACCGGGACAGGGGGCTGGAAACACCATATATTTT
NA	TRBV19	NA	TRBJ2-4	CASIPEGQSNIQYF	TGTGCCAGTATCCCCGAGGGGCAGTCGAACATTCAGTACTTC
NA	TRBV27	once	TRBJ2-7	CASRGRFPMTYEQYF	TGTGCCAGCAGGGGACGGTTTCCGATGACCTACGAGCAGTACTTC
NA	TRBV18	NA	TRBJ1-3	CASSPSGTSGNTIYF	TGTGCCAGCTCACCCTCCGGTACGTCTGGAAACACCATATATTTT
TRBD1	TRBV28	NA	TRBJ1-1	CASSSWTGGRTEAFF	TGTGCCAGCAGTTCATGGACAGGGGGCAGAACTGAAGCTTTCTTT
NA	TRBV28	NA	TRBJ2-1	CASSTAALGFTYNEQFF	TGTGCCAGCAGTACGGCCGCACTAGGGTTCACCTACAATGAGCAGTTCTTC
NA	TRBV18	NA	TRBJ1-2	CASSRQGADGYTF	TGTGCCAGCTCTCGCCAAGGGGCCGATGGCTACACCTTC
TRBD2	TRBV18	NA	TRBJ2-1	CASSSAGTSGNEQFF	TGTGCCAGCTCATCCGCCGGGACTAGTGGTAATGAGCAGTTCTTC
NA	TRBV10-3	NA	TRBJ2-7	CAISETSTYEQYF	TGTGCCATCAGTGAGACTAGTACCTACGAGCAGTACTTC
TRBD1	TRBV28	NA	TRBJ2-7	CASRYGTAYEQYF	TGTGCCAGCAGATACGGGACAGCCTACGAGCAGTACTTC